This entry lists 28 T cell receptor beta chains sequenced from one sample in a study of blood T cell repertoires in COVID-19. Libraries were prepared by immunoSEQ multiplex PCR; TCRdb keeps only in-frame clonotypes and omits some of them. The table shows 240,000 or so clones, with roughly 80% occurring only once. The sequenced sample consisted of peripheral blood. All receptors derive from a woman between 18 and 30 years old with acute or convalescent COVID-19.

The V gene is TRBV6-2 or TRBV6-3, the J gene TRBJ2-7; D is perhaps TRBD1 (6 bases). V lost 4 bases, J lost 2 bases, and 15 bases lay in between. The germline CDR1 and CDR2 sequences are MNHEY and SVGEGT. The CDR3 spans 15 residues. The CDR3 coding sequence is TGTGCCAGCAGTTTGCACAGGGAGATCCCCTACGAGCAGTACTTC. Its translation is CASSLHREIPYEQYF.

The gene calls are TRBV9 and TRBJ2-2; 7 bases align to TRBD1. The CDR3 consists of 20 residues. J was trimmed by 4 bases and V by 2 bases; bases with no gene match: 20. Germline CDR1 is SGDLS and CDR2 is YYNGEE. The CDR3 nucleotides read TGTGCCAGCAGCGTGGCCCCCCCCGGGACAGTCCATGGGCGCACCGGGGAGCTGTTTTTT. It yields the protein CASSVAPPGTVHGRTGELFF.

The chain employs TRBV29-1 and TRBJ2-1, with D perhaps matching TRBD2 (6 bases). In germline, CDR1 is SQVTM, CDR2 ANQGSEA. V lost 6 bases to trimming and J lost 8 bases, with 23 bases between them. The CDR3 is 15 amino acids. The DNA for the CDR3 is TGCAGCGTCCAAAAGGCGGGGTGGGGTAGGGATGAGCAGTTCTTC. Translated, it gives CSVQKAGWGRDEQFF.

The chain combines TRBV4-3 with TRBJ2-7; 7 positions match TRBD1. This CDR3 spans 14 amino acids. The V gene end was trimmed by 0 bases and the J gene end by 3 bases; junction bases not matched to a gene: 2. CDR1 is LGHNA and CDR2 is YSLEER in the germline V gene. For the CDR3, the DNA is TGCGCCAGCAGCCAAGATCGGACAGGCTACGAGCAGTACTTC. It codes for CASSQDRTGYEQYF.

The chain has TRBV28 and TRBJ2-7; tentatively, D is TRBD2 (6 bases). Germline values: CDR1 MDHEN, CDR2 SYDVKM. V lost 1 base, J lost 1 base, and 11 bases lay in between. The CDR3 length is 15 residues. The CDR3 region is CASSLSGVVSYEQYF. The CDR3 bases are TGTGCCAGCAGTTTATCGGGAGTGGTATCCTACGAGCAGTACTTC.

This rearrangement joins TRBV6-1 to TRBJ2-5; a possible D gene is TRBD2 (5 bases). The CDR3 is 14 residues long. V was cut by 1 base and J by 7 bases, with 13 bases left in between. The germline CDR1 and CDR2 sequences are MNHNS and SASEGT. The CDR3 region has the DNA TGTGCCAGCAGTGAAGGGACTGACTCCGGGACCCAGTACTTC. Amino acids: CASSEGTDSGTQYF.

Here the CDR3 DNA reads TGTGCCAGCAGCCCGGACAGGACGGGCGGCTACACCTTC. Its translation: CASSPDRTGGYTF. The J gene is TRBJ1-2, the V gene TRBV7-9; TRBD1 aligns across 7 bases. In germline, CDR1 is SEHNR, CDR2 FQNEAQ (reference sequence). Losses at the gene ends were 5 bases for V and 8 bases for J; bases not matched to a gene: 8. CDR3 size: 13 residues.

The V and J genes are TRBV24-1 and TRBJ1-5; D remains ambiguous. From germline, CDR1 is KGHDR and CDR2 SFDVKD. The CDR3 runs to 13 residues. V was trimmed by 1 base and J by 4 bases, leaving 4 bases between them. In nucleotides, the CDR3 is TGTGCCACCAGTGATTTCGGTAATCAGCCCCAGCATTTT. The encoded protein is CATSDFGNQPQHF.

The J gene is TRBJ1-6, the V gene TRBV10-3; no reliable D call. In germline, CDR1 is ENHRY, CDR2 SYGVKD. The CDR3 runs to 14 residues. Trimming pared 8 bases from V and 9 bases from J, leaving 17 bases between. The CDR3 coding sequence is TGTGCCATCGCTCCCAATCCCCCTATTTCACCCCTCCACTTT. Amino acid sequence: CAIAPNPPISPLHF.

The V gene is TRBV3-1 (or the pseudogene TRBV3-2), the J gene TRBJ1-2, with D perhaps matching TRBD1 (5 bases). CDR1 and CDR2 from the germline V gene are LGHDT and YNNKEL (reference sequence). Between the trimmed V and J ends, which lost 3 bases and 4 bases, there was a span of 15 bases. CDR3 size: 15 residues. The CDR3 here is CASSHRGLWGYGYTF. In nucleotides, the CDR3 is TGTGCCAGCAGCCACCGGGGACTGTGGGGCTATGGCTACACCTTC.

This clone came up a few times. The chain combines TRBV28 with TRBJ2-1; 14 nucleotides match TRBD2. Per the germline V gene, CDR1 is MDHEN and CDR2 is SYDVKM. The CDR3 covers 15 residues. The V gene end was trimmed by 5 bases and the J gene end by 7 bases; junction bases not matched to a gene: 4. CDR3 residues: CASSGLAGGRNEQFF. For the CDR3, the DNA is TGTGCCAGCAGTGGACTAGCGGGAGGAAGGAATGAGCAGTTCTTC.

The V gene is TRBV7-9, the J gene TRBJ1-2, with 8 bases lining up with TRBD1. V lost 1 base to trimming and J lost 6 bases; unmatched junction nucleotides: 4. The germline V gene encodes CDR1 SEHNR and CDR2 FQNEAQ (reference sequence). The CDR3 contains 14 residues. CDR3 residues: CASSLVQGAHGYTF. The CDR3, as DNA: TGTGCCAGCAGCTTAGTGCAGGGGGCTCATGGCTACACCTTC.

The rearrangement links TRBV28 to TRBJ2-1, with 9 bases matching TRBD2. This CDR3 is 16 amino acids long. Germline CDR1 reads MDHEN; CDR2 reads SYDVKM. After removal of 2 bases from V and 6 bases from J, the junction contained 8 bases not matched to a gene. CDR3 region: CASSLRGGRARNEQFF. In DNA, the CDR3 is TGTGCCAGCAGTTTAAGAGGCGGGAGGGCCCGCAATGAGCAGTTCTTC.

The chain carries TRBV19 and TRBJ2-3, with D uncertain. There are 15 residues in the CDR3. V dropped 7 bases and J dropped 0 bases, with 14 bases sitting between them. Germline CDR1 reads LNHDA; CDR2 reads SQIVND (reference sequence). The CDR3 loop is CASKEIYTSTDTQYF. In DNA form, the CDR3 reads TGTGCCAGTAAGGAGATTTACACTAGCACAGATACGCAGTATTTT.

This chain links TRBV11-2 with TRBJ1-1, with 7 bases lining up with TRBD1. The J segment lost 11 bases and the V segment lost 2 bases, leaving 8 bases of the junction unmatched. The CDR3 sequence is 13 residues long. The germline CDR1 and CDR2 sequences are SGHAT and FQNNGV. The CDR3 sequence is CASSLSGGQEAFF. The CDR3 DNA reads as TGTGCCAGCAGCTTATCTGGAGGACAGGAGGCTTTCTTT.

The chain uses TRBV9 and TRBJ2-7, with 10 bases fitting TRBD2. This CDR3 comprises 14 residues. V trimming: 1 base; J trimming: 5 bases; junction bases outside the gene matches: 3. Germline V gene lookup returns CDR1 SGDLS and CDR2 YYNGEE. CDR3 in DNA: TGTGCCAGCAGCGTACGCCTAGCGGGAGACGAGCAGTACTTC. Protein product: CASSVRLAGDEQYF.

The chain employs TRBV5-1 and TRBJ2-3; D not resolved. The germline CDR1 and CDR2 sequences are SGHRS and YFSETQ. Trimming left V 4 bases short and J 2 bases short, with 11 bases between. This CDR3 is 14 amino acids long. The CDR3 sequence is CASSLGEPTDTQYF. CDR3 in DNA: TGCGCCAGCAGCCTTGGAGAACCCACAGATACGCAGTATTTT. Variable domain in full (rest from reference TRBV5-1 and TRBJ2-3): KAGVTQTPRYLIKTRGQQVTLSCSPISGHRSVSWYQQTPGQGLQFLFEYFSETQRNKGNFPGRFSGRQFSNSRSEMNVSTLELGDSALYLCASSLGEPTDTQYFGPGTRLTVL.

The chain has TRBV18 and TRBJ1-1, with 8 bases fitting TRBD1. Germline V lookup: CDR1 KGHSH, CDR2 LQKENI. The CDR3 is made up of 16 amino acids. The junction had 15 bases not matched to a gene; V was cut back by 6 bases and J by 6 bases. CDR3: CASSPNRDRLPPEAFF. The CDR3, as DNA: TGTGCCAGCTCGCCGAACCGGGACAGGCTGCCCCCTGAAGCTTTCTTT.

This rearrangement joins TRBV9 to TRBJ2-7, with a possible D match to TRBD1 (6 bases). V lost 3 bases and J 9 bases, leaving 19 bases between the germline ends. Germline CDR1 reads SGDLS; CDR2 reads YYNGEE. This CDR3 region has 14 residues. The CDR3 reads CASSGSQGRGRQYF. CDR3 in DNA: TGTGCCAGCAGCGGGAGCCAGGGGCGCGGACGGCAGTACTTC.

The gene calls are TRBV4-3 and TRBJ1-5, with D possibly TRBD1 on 5 matching bases. CDR1 LGHNA and CDR2 YSLEER come from the germline V gene. The V end was cut by 0 bases, the J end by 2 bases, with 11 bases between. The CDR3 runs to 16 residues. CDR3 sequence (DNA): TGCGCCAGCAGCCAAGAGGGGGGGATTGGCAATCAGCCCCAGCATTTT. This codes for CASSQEGGIGNQPQHF.

This chain connects TRBV19 to TRBJ1-5; TRBD1 is a possible D gene (5 bases). CDR3 length: 14 amino acids. Germline CDR1 and CDR2: LNHDA and SQIVND (reference sequence). Trimming took 3 bases from V and 6 from J, leaving 12 bases between them. The CDR3 here is CASSIGGEGQPQHF. The CDR3 DNA is TGTGCCAGTAGTATTGGGGGGGAGGGTCAGCCCCAGCATTTT.

The chain joins TRBV6-6 to TRBJ2-3; weak D call: TRBD2 (6 bases). Germline V gives CDR1 MNHNY, CDR2 SVGAGI (reference sequence). This CDR3 region has 13 residues. V was cut by 8 bases and J by 8 bases, with 17 bases left in between. CDR3 sequence (DNA): TGTGCCAGCGGAACCGGAAGGGGAGGTACGCAGTATTTT. This encodes CASGTGRGGTQYF.

The gene calls are TRBV4-2 and TRBJ2-7; 7 positions agree with TRBD1. CDR1 and CDR2 (germline): LGHNA, YNFKEQ. J gave up 5 bases and V 1 base, and 11 bases lay outside the gene matches. The CDR3 covers 16 residues. CDR3 sequence reads: CASSQVPRGQGDEQYF. The CDR3 DNA reads TGTGCCAGCAGCCAAGTCCCTAGGGGGCAGGGCGACGAGCAGTACTTC.

The chain employs TRBV29-1 and TRBJ2-1; 10 bases map to TRBD2. The CDR3 length is 18 residues. Trimming cost V 0 bases and J 7 bases; bases outside gene matches: 15. The germline CDR1 and CDR2 sequences are SQVTM and ANQGSEA. This CDR3 reads CSVEDPILAGSWVNEQFF. The CDR3 DNA follows: TGCAGCGTTGAAGACCCGATACTAGCGGGATCTTGGGTGAATGAGCAGTTCTTC.

The chain uses TRBV27 and TRBJ2-5; maybe TRBD1 (5 bases). The CDR3 extends over 15 amino acids. V was cut by 4 bases and J by 4 bases, with 16 bases left in between. The V gene's germline CDR1 is MNHEY and CDR2 SMNVEV (reference sequence). CDR3 sequence reads: CASSSRTPYRETQYF. As DNA, the CDR3 is TGTGCCAGCAGTTCCCGGACACCCTACCGAGAGACCCAGTACTTC.

This chain connects TRBV2 to TRBJ2-1; no definite D call. The CDR3 totals 13 residues. Germline CDR1 and CDR2: SNHLY and FYNNEI. V was shortened by 6 bases and J by 1 base, with 7 bases between the two germline ends. The CDR3 nucleotides read TGTGCCAGCAGCTCGACTTCCTACAATGAGCAGTTCTTC. Encoded protein: CASSSTSYNEQFF.

The chain links TRBV19 to TRBJ2-1; 12 bases are shared with TRBD2. Looked up from germline, CDR1 is LNHDA and CDR2 is SQIVND (reference sequence). The CDR3 length is 15 residues. V lost 8 bases and J lost 5; bases outside the gene matches: 7. CDR3 sequence: CASALAGGKHNEQFF. The DNA of the CDR3 is TGTGCCAGTGCACTAGCGGGAGGAAAACACAATGAGCAGTTCTTC. Filled out from reference TRBV19 and TRBJ2-1, the complete variable domain reads DGGITQSPKYLFRKEGQNVTLSCEQNLNHDAMYWYRQDPGQGLRLIYYSQIVNDFQKGDIAEGYSVSREKKESFPLTVTSAQKNPTAFYLCASALAGGKHNEQFFGPGTRLTVL.

The sample holds one count of this clone. The chain links TRBV29-1 to TRBJ2-7, with 8 bases lining up with TRBD1. V gave up 6 bases and J gave up 1 base; unmatched junction bases: 8. Germline V gene lookup returns CDR1 SQVTM and CDR2 ANQGSEA. The CDR3 length is 14 residues. Here the CDR3 reads CSVGYRGSSYEQYF. DNA for the CDR3: TGCAGCGTGGGATACAGGGGGTCTTCCTACGAGCAGTACTTC.